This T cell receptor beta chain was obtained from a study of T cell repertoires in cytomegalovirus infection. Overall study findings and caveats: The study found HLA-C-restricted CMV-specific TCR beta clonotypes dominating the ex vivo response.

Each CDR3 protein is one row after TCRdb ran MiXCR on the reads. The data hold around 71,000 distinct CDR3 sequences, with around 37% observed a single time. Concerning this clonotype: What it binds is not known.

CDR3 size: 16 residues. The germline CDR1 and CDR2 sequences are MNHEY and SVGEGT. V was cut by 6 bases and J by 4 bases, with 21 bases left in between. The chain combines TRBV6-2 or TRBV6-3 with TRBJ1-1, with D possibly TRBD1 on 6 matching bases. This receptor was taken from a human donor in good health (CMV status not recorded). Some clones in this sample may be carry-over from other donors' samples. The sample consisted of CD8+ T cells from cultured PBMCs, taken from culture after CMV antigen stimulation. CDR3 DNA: TGTGCCAGCAGAGATCTAAATATGGGGGCGCGCACTGAAGCTTTCTTT. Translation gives CASRDLNMGARTEAFF.